Below, 27 T cell receptor beta chains from the same sample are listed, as sequenced in a study of tumor and adjacent non-tumor tissue in lung cancer. Three rounds of nested PCR, following a modified ARM-PCR protocol, produced the TCRbeta library. Each CDR3 protein is one row after TCRdb ran MiXCR on the multiplex PCR reads. Of more than 120,000 distinct CDR3 sequences in the sample, around two thirds were seen once. This sample's RNA came from whole unsorted tissue. The sequencing input was lung tumor tissue. The receptors were sampled from a man aged 55-75 years with small cell lung cancer.

The V gene is TRBV5-4, the J gene TRBJ2-2; D is perhaps TRBD2 (6 bases). Trimming shortened V by 4 bases and J by 6 bases, and 16 bases separated the two germline ends. Germline assignment: CDR1 SGHNT and CDR2 YYREEE (reference sequence). This CDR3 comprises 15 residues. The CDR3 is CASSREQGGAGELFF. The CDR3 nucleotides read TGTGCCAGCAGCCGGGAGCAGGGTGGCGCCGGGGAGCTGTTTTTT. Full variable domain (rest looked up from reference TRBV5-4 and TRBJ2-2): ETGVTQSPTHLIKTRGQQVTLRCSSQSGHNTVSWYQQALGQGPQFIFQYYREEENGRGNFPPRFSGLQFPNYSSELNVNALELDDSALYLCASSREQGGAGELFFGEGSRLTVL.

The chain combines TRBV20-1 with TRBJ2-1, with 7 bases lining up with TRBD1. The V gene end was trimmed by 8 bases and the J gene end by 8 bases; junction bases not matched to a gene: 12. This CDR3 comprises 13 residues. Germline CDR1 DFQATT, CDR2 SNEGSKA (reference sequence). Here the CDR3 reads CSLSPQGEDEQFF. In DNA form, the CDR3 reads TGCAGTCTCTCTCCTCAGGGGGAAGATGAGCAGTTCTTC.

The V gene is TRBV11-2, the J gene TRBJ2-3, with D uncertain. Germline lookup yields CDR1 SGHAT and CDR2 FQNNGV. The germline V and J ends were trimmed by 10 bases and 5 bases, with 16 bases remaining between them. The CDR3 is 13 residues long. The CDR3 DNA reads TGTGCCAACAGTCCCCGCGTCGGAGATACGCAGTATTTT. Encoded protein: CANSPRVGDTQYF.

This clonotype appeared a few times. Since the CDR3 does not end with the conserved phenylalanine or tryptophan, this likely comes from a read error. This chain uses TRBV4-1 with TRBJ2-7; 8 bases agree with TRBD2. CDR1 and CDR2 from the germline V gene are MGHRA and YSYEKL. V lost 4 bases, J lost 0 bases, and 17 bases stayed unmatched. This CDR3 is 19 amino acids long. In DNA, the CDR3 is TGCGCCAGCAGCCTAAAGGGACTAGTGGGATTGAGGAGCTCCTACGAGCAGTACCTC. This encodes CASSLKGLVGLRSSYEQYL.

In its sample, this clonotype was seen a few times. V and J are TRBV12-3 or TRBV12-4 and TRBJ1-1; 8 nucleotides match TRBD1. Trimming removed 5 bases from V and 4 bases from J; junction bases left unmatched: 9. The CDR3 contains 15 residues. The CDR3 reads CASSPRTGWVTEAFF. In nucleotides, the CDR3 is TGTGCCAGCAGTCCCCGGACAGGGTGGGTCACTGAAGCTTTCTTT.

The genes are TRBV24-1 and TRBJ2-1; D is possibly TRBD1 (6 bases). Germline assignment: CDR1 KGHDR and CDR2 SFDVKD. The CDR3 has 15 amino acids. V was shortened by 2 bases and J by 13 bases, with 20 bases between the two germline ends. The CDR3 DNA is TGTGCCACCAGTGATTATGGACAGAGGGGAAAGGAACAGTTCTTC. Its protein is CATSDYGQRGKEQFF.

About this clonotype itself: A junction end diverges from the germline sequence, so it may reflect a read error. The chain has TRBV6-1 and TRBJ1-2; tentative D call: TRBD1 (6 bases). CDR1 and CDR2 from the germline V gene are MNHNS and SASEGT. The CDR3 is made up of 13 amino acids. The CDR3 sequence: CASKEQGNYGYTF. The DNA for the CDR3 is TGTGCCAGCAAGGAACAGGGAAACTATGGCTATACCTTC.

This clonotype has a single count. This clone may be a read error of a much larger clone one base away. This chain joins TRBV6-1 and TRBJ2-7, with D tentatively TRBD2 (6 bases). The V end lost 9 bases, the J end lost 3 bases, and 15 bases lay between the germline ends. CDR1 is MNHNS and CDR2 is SASEGT in the germline V gene. CDR3 size: 13 residues. The CDR3 nucleotides are TGTGCCAGAAGACGCGGGGCAAACTACGAGCAGTACTTC. Protein: CARRRGANYEQYF.

As to this clonotype: The junction and the germline gene differ at one end; a read error may be behind it. This sequence joins TRBV7-9 and TRBJ2-2; TRBD1 is a possible D gene (6 bases). The germline gives CDR1 SEHNR, CDR2 FQNEAQ (reference sequence). The CDR3 is 15 residues long. CDR3 sequence: CASSSAGVNTGELLF. In DNA, the CDR3 is TGTGCCAGCAGCTCAGCAGGGGTGAACACCGGGGAGCTGCTTTTT.

With regard to this clonotype: One junction end disagrees with the germline gene, perhaps due to a read error. This chain connects TRBV11-3 to TRBJ1-6; 7 nucleotides align to TRBD1. The CDR3 loop spans 20 amino acids. The germline gives CDR1 SGHNT, CDR2 YENEEA. The CDR3 coding sequence is TGTGTCAGCAGCCAGCACCGCGACAGGGTCTCCACTCGAACAGATTCACCCCTCCACTTT. This codes for CVSSQHRDRVSTRTDSPLHF.

Of note for this clonotype: A read error may explain this, as a much larger clone is one base away. V usage is TRBV21-1 and J usage is TRBJ2-7. TRBV21-1 is listed as a pseudogene. This CDR3 is built from 15 residues. The CDR3, as DNA: TGTGCCAGCAACGGCAGGAACAGCCGGTGCTACGAGCAGTACGTC. Encoded protein: CASNGRNSRCYEQYV.

This clonotype was recorded many times. This chain joins TRBV20-1 and TRBJ2-3; no definite D call. With 1 base removed from V and 7 bases from J, the gap between germline ends came to 24 bases. CDR3 length: 17 amino acids. Germline V gene sequence: CDR1 DFQATT, CDR2 SNEGSKA (reference sequence). The DNA for the CDR3 is TGCAGTGCTAGAGGCGGCAGCGCCCGGTACGACGTCAATACGCAGTATTTT. The encoded protein is CSARGGSARYDVNTQYF.

A word on this clonotype: The junction departs from germline at one end; a sequencing error may be responsible. V usage is TRBV20-1 and J usage is TRBJ2-5; D uncertain. The CDR3 contains 12 residues. From germline, CDR1 is DFQATT and CDR2 SNEGSKA (reference sequence). This CDR3 reads CSVRDSWETQYF. Here the CDR3 DNA reads TGCAGTGTTAGAGATAGCTGGGAGACCCAGTACTTC.

In the case of this clonotype: A junction end diverges from the germline sequence, so it may reflect a read error. The CDR3 loop is CSARDGAPGRADMQYF. Here the CDR3 DNA reads TGCAGTGCTAGAGATGGTGCTCCAGGGCGGGCAGATATGCAGTATTTT. This chain links TRBV20-1 with TRBJ2-3, with D tentatively TRBD1 or TRBD2 (5 bases each). The CDR3 extends over 16 amino acids. The germline CDR1 and CDR2 sequences are DFQATT and SNEGSKA (reference sequence).

To note about this clonotype: The germline gene is not matched at one end of the junction; a read error may be the cause. This chain's CDR3 is CAITEGSSSSLHF. For the CDR3, the DNA is TGTGCCATCACGGAGGGATCCAGTTCATCCCTCCACTTT. The gene calls are TRBV10-3 and TRBJ1-6, with D hard to call. CDR1 is ENHRY and CDR2 is SYGVKD in the germline V gene. The CDR3 consists of 13 residues.

Turning to this clonotype: A much larger clone sits a single nucleotide away, making a read error possible. The V call is TRBV6-1, the J call TRBJ2-7, with D perhaps matching TRBD2 (6 bases). Germline assignment: CDR1 MNHNS and CDR2 SASEGT. V lost 3 bases and J lost 5, with 14 bases in between. The CDR3 has 14 amino acids. As DNA, the CDR3 is TGTGCCAGCAGTGAGTCCGAAAGGGAGGACGAGCAGTACTTC. Residues: CASSESEREDEQYF.

This chain joins TRBV29-1 and TRBJ2-7; D not resolved. Germline V CDR1 and CDR2: SQVTM, ANQGSEA. The CDR3 has 12 residues. V lost 7 bases and J 3 bases, leaving 13 bases between the germline ends. The CDR3 bases are TGCAGCGCTAGAACGTCGGGCTACGAGCAGTACGTC. Residues: CSARTSGYEQYV.

Remarks on this clonotype: This may be a read error, as it is one base from a much larger clone. The rearrangement uses TRBV20-1 and TRBJ2-7; D is unresolved. Deletions cut 3 bases from V and 7 bases from J, with 16 bases between. Per germline, CDR1 DFQATT and CDR2 SNEGSKA (reference sequence). CDR3 length: 13 amino acids. The CDR3 DNA follows: TGCAGTGCTAGGGACCCGGACCGGAAGGAGCAGTACTTC. Translated: CSARDPDRKEQYF.

This clonotype was observed a handful of times. The chain uses TRBV20-1 and TRBJ1-5; possibly TRBD1 for D (6 bases). CDR3 length: 13 residues. From germline, CDR1 is DFQATT and CDR2 SNEGSKA (reference sequence). Trimming stripped 0 bases from V and 6 bases from J, with 9 bases between. In nucleotides, the CDR3 is TGCAGTGCTAGAGATCCACAGGGTCAGCCCCAGCATTTT. Its protein is CSARDPQGQPQHF.

The V and J genes are TRBV7-9 and TRBJ1-3; possible D gene TRBD1, 6 bases. V was clipped by 8 bases and J by 0 bases, with 14 bases between them. Germline-derived CDR1 and CDR2 are SEHNR and FQNEAQ (reference sequence). This CDR3 spans 15 amino acids. The CDR3 nucleotides are TGTGCCAGCGGCCCAGGGGCTGGCTCTGGAAACACCATATATTTT. It yields the protein CASGPGAGSGNTIYF.

This clonotype was recorded once. A junction boundary mismatches the germline segment, possibly from a read error. The V and J genes are TRBV11-2 and TRBJ1-4, with D hard to call. The CDR3 is 11 residues long. Per the germline V gene, CDR1 is SGHAT and CDR2 is FQNNGV. The CDR3 sequence is CANSLDEKLLF. Written as DNA, the CDR3 is TGCGCCAACAGCTTAGATGAAAAACTGCTTTTT.

Concerning this clonotype itself: This likely comes from a read error, as the CDR3 has no conserved phenylalanine or tryptophan at its end. This chain joins TRBV11-2 and TRBJ1-1; no firm D call. The germline gives CDR1 SGHAT, CDR2 FQNNGV. CDR3 size: 13 residues. Trimming removed 5 bases from V and 4 bases from J, with 11 bases in between. The CDR3 region is CASSIVEGTEAFS. The CDR3, as DNA: TGTGCCAGCAGCATAGTCGAGGGCACTGAAGCTTTCTCT.

Worth noting for this clonotype: This is likely a read error, given that the CDR3 carries no conserved phenylalanine or tryptophan at its end. The gene calls are TRBV20-1 and TRBJ2-4; D gene unclear. Per germline, CDR1 DFQATT and CDR2 SNEGSKA (reference sequence). This CDR3 is 12 amino acids long. For the CDR3, the DNA is TGCACTGTTTTTCAGGATACAAACATTCAGTACCTC. Its protein product is CTVFQDTNIQYL.

To note about this clonotype: A much larger clone is a single base away; this may be a read error. V is TRBV11-3 and J is TRBJ2-3, with D possibly matching TRBD2 (5 bases). Germline CDR1 reads SGHNT; CDR2 reads YENEEA. This CDR3 has 12 amino acids. The CDR3 protein is CTSSHPRGTQYF. The CDR3 bases are TGTACCAGCAGCCACCCCCGGGGTACGCAGTATTTT.

This clonotype appeared once. Mismatch with germline at one junction end may stem from a read error. The rearrangement links TRBV6-2 or TRBV6-3 to TRBJ2-1, with TRBD1 matching over 7 bases. CDR3 length: 16 residues. The germline V gene has CDR1 MNHEY and CDR2 SVGEGT. The CDR3: CASSSRGRGSYNEQSF. The CDR3 DNA is TGTGCCAGCAGTAGCCGGGGCAGGGGGTCCTACAATGAGCAGTCCTTC.

V usage is TRBV11-1 and J usage is TRBJ1-1; D remains ambiguous. The CDR3 is made up of 13 amino acids. In germline, CDR1 is SGHAT, CDR2 FQDESV (reference sequence). The CDR3 DNA reads as TGTGACAACCGAGCCCACACGAACACTGAAGCTTTCTTT. Translating it yields CDNRAHTNTEAFF.

On this clonotype: The germline gene is not matched at one end of the junction; a read error may be the cause. The rearrangement joins TRBV11-3 to TRBJ2-2, with 8 nucleotides matching TRBD1. From germline, CDR1 is SGHNT and CDR2 YENEEA. The CDR3 extends over 14 amino acids. DNA of the CDR3: TGCGCCAGCAGATCGGGACAGGCTACCGGGGAGCTGTTTTTT. It yields the protein CASRSGQATGELFF. Using reference TRBV11-3 and TRBJ2-2 for the parts outside the CDR3, the full variable domain is EAGVVQSPRYKIIEKKQPVAFWCNPISGHNTLYWYLQNLGQGPELLIRYENEEAVDDSQLPKDRFSAERLKGVDSTLKIQPAELGDSAVYLCASRSGQATGELFFGEGSRLTVL.